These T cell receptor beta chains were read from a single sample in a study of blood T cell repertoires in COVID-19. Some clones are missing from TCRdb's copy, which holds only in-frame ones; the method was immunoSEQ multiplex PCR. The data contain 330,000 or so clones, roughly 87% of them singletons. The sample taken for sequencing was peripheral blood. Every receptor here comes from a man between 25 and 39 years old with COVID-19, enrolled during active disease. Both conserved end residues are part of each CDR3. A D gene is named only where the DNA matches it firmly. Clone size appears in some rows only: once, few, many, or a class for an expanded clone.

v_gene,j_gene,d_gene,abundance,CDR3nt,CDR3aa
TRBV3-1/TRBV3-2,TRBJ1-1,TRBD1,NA,TGTGCCAGCAACAATAGACAGGGGGCTGGGCGAGCTTTCTTT,CASNNRQGAGRAFF
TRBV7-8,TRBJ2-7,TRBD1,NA,TGTGCCAGCAGCCCCGGACAGGGGGCCTACGAGCAGTACTTC,CASSPGQGAYEQYF
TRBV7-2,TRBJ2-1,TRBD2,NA,TGTGCCAGCAGCTTCGGCGGGGGGGCCTACAATGAGCAGTTCTTC,CASSFGGGAYNEQFF
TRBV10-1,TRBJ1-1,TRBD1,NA,TGCGCCAGCACCCCCAGGGGGGACAGGCCGATCAGAACTGAAGCTTTCTTT,CASTPRGDRPIRTEAFF
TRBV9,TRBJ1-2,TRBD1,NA,TGTGCCAGCAGCACAGAATCCGGGACAGGGCACTATGGCTACACCTTC,CASSTESGTGHYGYTF
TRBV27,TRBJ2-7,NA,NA,TGTGCCAGCAGTCCCTACCAGGGCACCTACGAGCAGTACTTC,CASSPYQGTYEQYF
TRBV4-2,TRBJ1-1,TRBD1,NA,TGTGCCAGCAGCCAAGAGGCCGGGGACAGTCGGAACACTGAAGCTTTCTTT,CASSQEAGDSRNTEAFF
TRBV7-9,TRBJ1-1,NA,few,TGTGCCAGCAGCTTTAACAGCAACACTGAAGCTTTCTTT,CASSFNSNTEAFF
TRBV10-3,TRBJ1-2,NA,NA,TGTGCCATCAGTGAGGGGCAGGCCCCGAATGGCTACACCTTC,CAISEGQAPNGYTF
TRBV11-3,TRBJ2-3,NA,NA,TGTGCCAGCAGCCCGGACAGTGATGATACGCAGTATTTT,CASSPDSDDTQYF
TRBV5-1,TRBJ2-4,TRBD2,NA,TGCGCCAGCAGGCTCCTGGGACTAGCGGGAGGGCCGGACATTCAGTACTTC,CASRLLGLAGGPDIQYF
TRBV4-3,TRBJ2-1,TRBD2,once,TGCGCCAGCAGCCTTGGACTAGCGGGAGTAGGCGAGCAGTTCTTC,CASSLGLAGVGEQFF
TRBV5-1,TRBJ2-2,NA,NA,TGCGCCAGCAGCTTGAGGGGAAATGGAGTGGGGGAGCTGTTTTTT,CASSLRGNGVGELFF
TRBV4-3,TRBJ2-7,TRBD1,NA,TGCGCCAGCAGCCATAGTTGGGACAGGGGGGACGAGCAGTACTTC,CASSHSWDRGDEQYF
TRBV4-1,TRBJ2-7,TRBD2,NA,TGCGCCAGCAGCCAAGAGCCTTGGGGGACTAGCGGGATTTCGGAAGAGCAGTACTTC,CASSQEPWGTSGISEEQYF
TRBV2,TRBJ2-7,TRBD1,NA,TGTGCCAGCAGTAAGGGACAGGGCACCTACGAGCAGTACTTC,CASSKGQGTYEQYF
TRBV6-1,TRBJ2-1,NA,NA,TGTGCCAGCAGTACACAATCAGACACCAATGAGCAGTTCTTC,CASSTQSDTNEQFF
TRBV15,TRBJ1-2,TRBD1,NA,TGTGCCACCAGCAATCCGGACAGGGCAGGCTATGGCTACACCTTC,CATSNPDRAGYGYTF
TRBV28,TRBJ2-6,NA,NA,TGTGCCAGCACCCAAGGGGGATCTGGGGCCAACGTCCTGACTTTC,CASTQGGSGANVLTF
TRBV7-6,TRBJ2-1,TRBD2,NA,TGTGCCAGCAGCGGCGGGACTAGCGGGCAGCTATTCTACAATGAGCAGTTCTTC,CASSGGTSGQLFYNEQFF
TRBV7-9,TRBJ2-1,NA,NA,TGTGCCAGCAACAGGGTCACCTACAATGAGCAGTTCTTC,CASNRVTYNEQFF
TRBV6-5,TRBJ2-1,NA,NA,TGTGCCAGCAGGAAACAGGTCCTCTCCTACAATGAGCAGTTCTTC,CASRKQVLSYNEQFF
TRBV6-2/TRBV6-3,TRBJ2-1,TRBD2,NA,TGTGCCAGCAGTTACTCAGCTAGCGGCTCCTACAATGAGCAGTTCTTC,CASSYSASGSYNEQFF
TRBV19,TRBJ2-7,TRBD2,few,TGTGCCAGTAGTATGACTAGCTCCCACGAGCAGTACTTC,CASSMTSSHEQYF
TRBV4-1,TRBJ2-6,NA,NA,TGCGCCAGCAGCCAATTTGCAGCTAGCTCGGGCTCTGGGGCCAACGTCCTGACTTTC,CASSQFAASSGSGANVLTF
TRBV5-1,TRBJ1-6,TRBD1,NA,TGCGCCAGCAGACCGGACAGGGAAGGATCACCCCTCCACTTT,CASRPDREGSPLHF
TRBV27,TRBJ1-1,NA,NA,TGTGCCAGCAAGGGTGGAGGGCCCGATCAGAACACTGAAGCTTTCTTT,CASKGGGPDQNTEAFF
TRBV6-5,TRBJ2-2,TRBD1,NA,TGTGCCAGCAGTTACCGGACAGGGGCCGGGGAGCTGTTTTTT,CASSYRTGAGELFF
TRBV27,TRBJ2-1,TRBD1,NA,TGTGCCAGCAGTTTCCAACCGGACAGGGTTGGCAATGAGCAGTTCTTC,CASSFQPDRVGNEQFF
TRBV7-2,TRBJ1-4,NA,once,TGTGCCAGCAGCTTAAATCATCCAGGCGCAACTAATGAAAAACTGTTTTTT,CASSLNHPGATNEKLFF
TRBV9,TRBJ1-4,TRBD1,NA,TGTGCCAGTAACAACAGGGGGATGGATGAAAAACTGTTTTTT,CASNNRGMDEKLFF
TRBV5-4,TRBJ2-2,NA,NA,TGTGCCAGCAGCGCTACCGGGGGCACCGGGGAGCTGTTTTTT,CASSATGGTGELFF
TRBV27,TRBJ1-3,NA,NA,TGTGCCAGCAGCCCCCTCAGGGGTGCGGGAAACACCATATATTTT,CASSPLRGAGNTIYF
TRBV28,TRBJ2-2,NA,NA,TGTGCCAGTGAGGGAGTCGACACCGGGGAGCTGTTTTTT,CASEGVDTGELFF
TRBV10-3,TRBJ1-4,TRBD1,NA,TGTGCCACCAACAGCAGGACAGGGACGAATGAAAAACTGTTTTTT,CATNSRTGTNEKLFF
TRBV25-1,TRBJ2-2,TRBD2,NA,TGTGCCAGCAGGGGCAGGCGGGAGGGCCTATTAAGTACCGGGGAGCTGTTTTTT,CASRGRREGLLSTGELFF
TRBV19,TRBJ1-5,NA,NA,TGTGCCAGTACTGCGATTATGGGAGGCAATCAGCCCCAGCATTTT,CASTAIMGGNQPQHF
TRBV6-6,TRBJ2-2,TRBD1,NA,TGTGCCAGCAGTTACCGGGACAGGAACACCGGGGAGCTGTTTTTT,CASSYRDRNTGELFF
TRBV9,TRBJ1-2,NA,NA,TGTGCCAGCAGCGCCGGGGTACACTATGGCTACACCTTC,CASSAGVHYGYTF
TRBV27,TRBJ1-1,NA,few,TGTGCCAGCAGTTCCGACAGTAGGGCTGAAGCTTTCTTT,CASSSDSRAEAFF
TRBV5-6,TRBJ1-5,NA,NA,TGTGCCAGCAGCTTATTGGCAGGGCAACAGCCCCAGCATTTT,CASSLLAGQQPQHF
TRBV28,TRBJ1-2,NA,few,TGTGCCAGCAGTATACCGGGACACCCTAACTATGGCTACACCTTC,CASSIPGHPNYGYTF
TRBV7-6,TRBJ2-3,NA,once,TGTGCCAGCAGCCTACAGGGCCCGCCGGGTACGCAGTATTTT,CASSLQGPPGTQYF
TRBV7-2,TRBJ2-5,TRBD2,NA,TGTGCCAGCAGCTCCTATAGCGGGAGGAGGGGGGAGACCCAGTACTTC,CASSSYSGRRGETQYF
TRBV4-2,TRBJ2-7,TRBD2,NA,TGTGCCAGCAGCCAAGATAGGGAGCGGGGGATTTACGAGCAGTACTTC,CASSQDRERGIYEQYF
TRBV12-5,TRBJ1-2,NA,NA,TGTGCTAGTGGTACCCTAGGGACAAAAGTTTCCTATGGCTACACCTTC,CASGTLGTKVSYGYTF
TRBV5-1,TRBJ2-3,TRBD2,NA,TGCGCCAGCAGCTTGGGCCTAGCGGGTTCTAGCACAGATACGCAGTATTTT,CASSLGLAGSSTDTQYF
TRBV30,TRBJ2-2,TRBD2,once,TGTGCCTGGATGGGACTAGCCAACACCGGGGAGCTGTTTTTT,CAWMGLANTGELFF
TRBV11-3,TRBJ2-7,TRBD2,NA,TGTGCCAGCAGCTCAGGACTAGCGGGGGCCACCTCCTACGAGCAGTACTTC,CASSSGLAGATSYEQYF
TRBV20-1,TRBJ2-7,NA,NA,TGCAGTGCTTGTGACCGTCCCCCCCCCTACGAGCAGTACTTC,CSACDRPPPYEQYF
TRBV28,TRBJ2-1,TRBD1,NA,TGTGCCAGCATGGTGGCATCGGGGGACAGGACCTACAATGAGCAGTTCTTC,CASMVASGDRTYNEQFF
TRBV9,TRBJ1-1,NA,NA,TGTGCCAGCAGCGCGGGCGGGGGGAACACTGAAGCTTTCTTT,CASSAGGGNTEAFF
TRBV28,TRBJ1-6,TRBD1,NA,TGTGCCAGCAGTCTGCGGACAGGGAGGACTTCACCCCTCCACTTT,CASSLRTGRTSPLHF
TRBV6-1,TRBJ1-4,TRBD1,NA,TGTGCCAGCAGTGAACAGGGGGCGCGGAATGAAAAACTGTTTTTT,CASSEQGARNEKLFF
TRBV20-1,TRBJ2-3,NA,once,TGCAGTCTAAAACGGACAGATACGCAGTATTTT,CSLKRTDTQYF